This TCR beta chain was documented in a study of metastatic and nonmetastatic thyroid tumors. Study-wide findings and caveats: Significantly greater TCR beta diversity was reportedly found in malignant thyroid tumors than in benign nodules (in blood and tumor).

Thyroid surgery was performed in patients who had received no treatment beforehand. This clone was picked up many times. The antigen is unknown. Per the original methods: Clinicopathological groups differed in CDR3, with these differences serving to build a distant-metastasis classifier for papillary thyroid cancer. TCRdb re-called the PCR reads via MiXCR. TCRdb assigned the V and J calls; the authors' analysis was not used. The sample records roughly 25,000 clones, 24% being singletons. The CDR3 has 11 amino acids. The germline V and J ends were trimmed by 3 bases and 6 bases, with 2 bases remaining between them. The germline CDR1 and CDR2 sequences are KGHSH and LQKENI.

This rearrangement joins TRBV18 to TRBJ2-2; the D is unclear. The origin of this receptor is a male donor with papillary thyroid cancer or a benign thyroid nodule (not recorded which). Some clones in this sample may be carry-over from other donors' samples. Specimen: tumor tissue. Here the CDR3 reads CASSPSGELFF. CDR3 coding DNA: TGTGCCAGCTCACCTTCCGGGGAGCTGTTTTTT.